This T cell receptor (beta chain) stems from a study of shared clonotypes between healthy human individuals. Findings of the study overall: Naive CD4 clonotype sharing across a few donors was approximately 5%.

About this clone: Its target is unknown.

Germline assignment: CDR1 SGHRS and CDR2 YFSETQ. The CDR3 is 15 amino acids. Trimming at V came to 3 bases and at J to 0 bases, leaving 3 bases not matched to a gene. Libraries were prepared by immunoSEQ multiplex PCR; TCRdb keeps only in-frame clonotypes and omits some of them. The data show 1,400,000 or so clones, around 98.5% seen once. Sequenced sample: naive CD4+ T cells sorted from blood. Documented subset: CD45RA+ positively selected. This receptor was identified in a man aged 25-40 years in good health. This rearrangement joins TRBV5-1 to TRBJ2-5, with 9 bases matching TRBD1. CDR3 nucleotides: TGCGCCAGCAGCTCCGGGACAGGGAACCAAGAGACCCAGTACTTC. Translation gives CASSSGTGNQETQYF.